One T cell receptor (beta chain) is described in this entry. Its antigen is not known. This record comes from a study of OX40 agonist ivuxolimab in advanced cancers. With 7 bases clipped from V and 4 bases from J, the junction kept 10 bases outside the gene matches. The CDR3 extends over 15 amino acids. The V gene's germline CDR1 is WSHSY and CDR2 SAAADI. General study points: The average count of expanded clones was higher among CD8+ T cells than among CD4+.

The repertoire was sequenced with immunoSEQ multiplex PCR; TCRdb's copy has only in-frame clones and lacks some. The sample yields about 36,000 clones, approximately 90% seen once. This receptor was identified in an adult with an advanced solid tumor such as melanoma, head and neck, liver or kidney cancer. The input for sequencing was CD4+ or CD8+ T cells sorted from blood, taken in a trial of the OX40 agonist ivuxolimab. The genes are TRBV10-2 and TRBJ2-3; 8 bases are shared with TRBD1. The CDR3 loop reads CASKLTGGYSDTQYF. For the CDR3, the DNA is TGCGCCAGCAAACTCACAGGGGGGTATTCAGATACGCAGTATTTT.